The rows below give T cell receptor beta chains drawn from one sample of a study of blood T cells in healthy people across ages. TCRdb re-called the 5' RACE reads through MiXCR, storing one row per CDR3 protein. In the table there are under 2 million distinct CDR3 sequences, roughly a third of which are singletons. Sequenced: blood. The receptors were gathered from a woman aged 30 to 39 in good health. Both conserved end residues are part of each CDR3. The order of the fields is V gene, D gene, J gene, clone size, CDR3 protein, CDR3 DNA. A D gene is named only where the DNA matches it firmly. Clone size is not always given. Where it is, it says once, few, many or a class for expanded clones.

TRBV7-9	TRBD2	TRBJ2-5	many	CASSFGGEETQYF	TGTGCCAGCAGCTTCGGGGGGGAAGAGACCCAGTACTTC
TRBV28	TRBD2	TRBJ2-2	-	CASSSAGEDTGELFF	TGTGCCAGCAGTTCAGCGGGAGAGGACACCGGGGAGCTGTTTTTT
TRBV20-1	-	TRBJ2-7	-	CSAPPPKSSYEQYF	TGCAGTGCTCCCCCGCCTAAAAGCTCCTACGAGCAGTACTTC
TRBV27	-	TRBJ2-5	once	CASSSSGPPGGTQYF	TGTGCCAGCAGTAGCTCCGGGCCCCCGGGCGGGACCCAGTACTTC
TRBV6-5	-	TRBJ2-3	-	CASSYKRSWGSTDTQYF	TGTGCCAGCAGTTACAAGCGCTCTTGGGGCAGCACAGATACGCAGTATTTT
TRBV27	-	TRBJ1-1	-	CASSLGTLGNTEAFF	TGTGCCAGCAGTTTGGGGACCCTCGGAAACACTGAAGCTTTCTTT
TRBV20-1	TRBD2	TRBJ2-1	-	CSTGLAGSTYNEQFF	TGCAGTACCGGACTAGCGGGTAGTACCTACAATGAGCAGTTCTTC
TRBV6-5	-	TRBJ1-1	-	CASSTGLPEAFF	TGTGCCAGCAGTACAGGGCTCCCTGAAGCTTTCTTT
TRBV27	TRBD2	TRBJ2-1	few	CASSSLAGDGDNERFF	TGTGCCAGCAGTTCGCTAGCGGGAGACGGGGACAATGAGCGGTTCTTC
TRBV12-3/TRBV12-4	-	TRBJ2-3	-	CASSFGQRADMQYF	TGTGCCAGCAGTTTCGGACAGCGCGCAGATATGCAGTATTTT
TRBV10-3	TRBD1	TRBJ2-7	many	CAISERGGQGLNEQYF	TGTGCCATCAGTGAGAGAGGGGGACAGGGGTTAAACGAGCAGTACTTC
TRBV28	TRBD2	TRBJ2-1	-	CASSTALTLPGLAGGRYNEQFF	TGTGCCAGCAGTACAGCACTGACGCTCCCGGGACTAGCGGGAGGACGATACAATGAGCAGTTCTTC
TRBV10-2	TRBD1	TRBJ2-7	-	CASSEAVGTGVYEQYF	TGCGCCAGCAGTGAGGCGGTAGGGACAGGGGTATACGAGCAGTACTTC
TRBV7-9	-	TRBJ1-2	few	CASEGLNYGYTF	TGTGCCTCAGAGGGGCTCAACTATGGCTACACCTTC
TRBV20-1	-	TRBJ2-7	few	CSARGPRYEQYF	TGCAGTGCTAGAGGGCCACGGTACGAGCAGTACTTC
TRBV9	-	TRBJ2-7	-	CASSPQSGYEQYF	TGTGCCAGCAGCCCTCAAAGTGGGTACGAGCAGTACTTC
TRBV7-9	-	TRBJ2-1	-	CASLAFSSCNERFF	TGTGCCAGTCTCGCCTTTAGCTCCTGCAATGAGCGGTTCTTC
TRBV28	TRBD1	TRBJ1-2	-	CASTLKGTVYGYTF	TGTGCCAGCACCCTAAAGGGGACAGTATATGGCTACACCTTC
TRBV3-1	-	TRBJ1-6	-	CASSQVRPTGLTLHF	TGTGCCAGCAGCCAAGTCAGGCCTACGGGCCTCACCCTCCACTTT
TRBV6-6	TRBD1	TRBJ1-1	-	CASTDRGSHTEAFF	TGTGCCAGCACCGACAGGGGATCTCACACTGAAGCTTTCTTT
TRBV12-3/TRBV12-4	TRBD1	TRBJ1-5	-	CASSRQGLGNQPQHF	TGTGCCAGCAGTAGACAGGGTTTGGGCAATCAGCCCCAGCATTTT
TRBV10-3	-	TRBJ2-5	few	CAISASGGGEETQYF	TGTGCCATCAGTGCCTCTGGCGGAGGGGAAGAGACCCAGTACTTC
TRBV4-1	TRBD1	TRBJ1-2	-	CASSQTEQGKDGYTF	TGCGCCAGCAGCCAAACCGAACAGGGGAAGGATGGCTACACCTTC
TRBV12-3/TRBV12-4	-	TRBJ2-1	-	CASSFRSSSEFYNEQFF	TGTGCCAGCAGTTTCCGGTCCTCTAGCGAGTTCTACAATGAGCAGTTCTTC
TRBV5-6	-	TRBJ2-1	-	CASSLEAHNEQFF	TGTGCCAGCAGCTTGGAGGCGCACAATGAGCAGTTCTTC
TRBV29-1	-	TRBJ2-1	many	CSVEVPTYNEQFF	TGCAGCGTTGAAGTACCCACTTACAATGAGCAGTTCTTC
TRBV25-1	TRBD2	TRBJ2-1	-	CASSLERESYNEQFF	TGTGCCAGCAGTTTGGAGCGGGAGAGCTACAATGAGCAGTTCTTC
TRBV7-9	-	TRBJ2-2	-	CASSPQGELFF	TGTGCCAGCAGCCCGCAGGGGGAGCTGTTTTTT
TRBV25-1	-	TRBJ1-3	few	CASNPGPGGNTIYF	TGTGCCAGCAATCCGGGACCAGGGGGAAACACCATATATTTT
TRBV11-2	-	TRBJ2-7	-	CASSLDPRAQGYEQYF	TGTGCCAGCAGCTTAGATCCCCGGGCCCAAGGCTACGAGCAGTACTTC
TRBV7-2	-	TRBJ2-7	few	CASSRRYGQIYEQYF	TGTGCCAGCAGCCGACGTTATGGCCAGATCTACGAGCAGTACTTC
TRBV12-3/TRBV12-4	TRBD2	TRBJ2-3	-	CASIHSGRAYADTQYF	TGTGCCAGCATTCATAGCGGGAGGGCCTACGCAGATACGCAGTATTTT
TRBV3-1	-	TRBJ1-1	-	CASREQGIRTEAFF	TGTGCCAGCAGGGAACAGGGAATTCGGACTGAAGCTTTCTTT
TRBV29-1	TRBD2	TRBJ2-1	-	CSAGLAGVVNEQFF	TGCAGCGCCGGACTAGCGGGGGTGGTGAATGAGCAGTTCTTC
TRBV6-1	TRBD2	TRBJ2-1	-	CASSEIGGGYNEQFF	TGTGCCAGCAGTGAAATCGGGGGGGGGTACAATGAGCAGTTCTTC
TRBV4-2	-	TRBJ2-1	few	CASSQELSSYNEQFF	TGTGCCAGCAGCCAAGAGCTGAGCTCCTACAATGAGCAGTTCTTC
TRBV27	TRBD1	TRBJ2-2	-	CASSEGASGTGELFF	TGTGCCAGCAGTGAGGGGGCGTCAGGCACCGGGGAGCTGTTTTTT
TRBV28	-	TRBJ2-7	-	CASNTRPYEQYF	TGTGCCAGCAACACCAGACCCTACGAGCAGTACTTC
TRBV11-1	TRBD1	TRBJ2-1	-	CTSSLDRVNEQFF	TGTACCAGCAGCTTGGACAGGGTTAATGAGCAGTTCTTC
TRBV5-6	TRBD1	TRBJ1-2	-	CASSLVGRGRWNGYTF	TGTGCCAGCAGCTTGGTTGGCAGGGGGCGATGGAATGGCTACACCTTC
TRBV12-3/TRBV12-4	-	TRBJ2-2	few	CASMGDTGELFF	TGTGCCAGCATGGGGGACACCGGGGAGCTGTTTTTT
TRBV2	-	TRBJ1-2	-	CASRGRETGTLYGYTF	TGTGCCAGCAGAGGTCGGGAGACGGGAACTCTCTATGGCTACACCTTC
TRBV12-5	-	TRBJ2-4	-	CASGLVPTGEAIAKNIQYF	TGTGCTAGTGGTTTGGTTCCTACAGGGGAGGCGATTGCCAAAAACATTCAGTACTTC
TRBV20-1	TRBD2	TRBJ2-5	-	CSARAPLAEETQYF	TGCAGTGCTAGAGCCCCACTAGCGGAAGAGACCCAGTACTTC
TRBV20-1	-	TRBJ1-2	-	CSARLKGRGGDGYTF	TGCAGTGCTAGATTGAAGGGACGGGGGGGCGATGGCTACACCTTC
TRBV5-5	TRBD2	TRBJ2-5	few	CASTNRLAGGSGETQYF	TGTGCCAGCACTAACCGACTAGCGGGAGGATCAGGAGAGACCCAGTACTTC
TRBV7-3	-	TRBJ1-2	few	CASSSSSGTGYTF	TGTGCCAGCAGCTCAAGTTCCGGAACCGGCTACACCTTC
TRBV6-1	-	TRBJ2-3	-	CASSGRTALSTDTQYF	TGTGCCAGCAGTGGCCGGACAGCGCTCAGCACAGATACGCAGTATTTT
TRBV4-1	-	TRBJ2-7	-	CASSQEQASYEQYF	TGCGCCAGCAGCCAAGAACAGGCCTCCTACGAGCAGTACTTC
TRBV6-5	TRBD2	TRBJ2-2	-	CASSTGGAGELFF	TGTGCCAGCAGTACCGGGGGGGCCGGGGAGCTGTTTTTT
TRBV4-1	-	TRBJ2-7	-	CASDPKRTYEQYF	TGCGCCTCTGACCCTAAAAGAACCTACGAGCAGTACTTC
TRBV29-1	TRBD1	TRBJ2-2	-	CSVERDSYTGELFF	TGCAGCGTTGAAAGGGACAGCTACACCGGGGAGCTGTTTTTT
TRBV6-4	TRBD2	TRBJ2-5	few	CASSDLERGDPRQETQYF	TGTGCCAGCAGTGACTTAGAGCGGGGGGACCCGCGGCAAGAGACCCAGTACTTC
TRBV29-1	-	TRBJ2-3	-	CSDAGVEFTDTQYF	TGCAGCGACGCAGGGGTAGAATTCACAGATACGCAGTATTTT
TRBV11-2	TRBD2	TRBJ2-1	few	CASSSLAGASNEQFF	TGTGCCAGCAGCTCTCTAGCGGGAGCCAGCAATGAGCAGTTCTTC
TRBV24-1	-	TRBJ2-1	few	CATSDPPRLGDEQFF	TGTGCCACCAGTGACCCGCCCCGGTTAGGCGATGAGCAGTTCTTC
TRBV20-1	TRBD1	TRBJ2-2	few	CSADRGNGELFF	TGCAGTGCTGACAGGGGTAACGGGGAGCTGTTTTTT
TRBV7-9	-	TRBJ1-4	-	CASSPHGIAQLTNEKLFF	TGTGCCAGCAGCCCCCACGGGATAGCCCAACTAACTAATGAAAAACTGTTTTTT